The clone carrying this T cell receptor beta chain was detected only once. This sample stems from a study of T cell changes during pregnancy in multiple sclerosis. The table came from immunoSEQ multiplex PCR; TCRdb's copy has only in-frame clones and leaves some out. Altogether over 35,000 clones are present, 91% being singletons, with the ten largest covering about 0.45%. The CDR3 contains 14 residues. The sequencing used CD4+ T cells from peripheral blood mononuclear cells, collected in the second trimester of pregnancy. The gene calls are TRBV21-1 and TRBJ1-1. TRBV21-1 is tagged as a pseudogene. The clonotype originates from a female donor in good health, enrolled as a control in a pregnancy study. The CDR3 spells CASSIRRGYSEAFF. The CDR3 nucleotides are TGTGCCAGCAGCATAAGGCGGGGATATTCTGAAGCTTTCTTT.